This T cell receptor beta chain was identified during a study of control samples from healthy donors and cancer patients. The method was immunoSEQ multiplex PCR; TCRdb's version includes in-frame clones alone and lacks a portion of them. In the table there are some 100,000 clones, less than 90% of which are singletons. The V gene lost 8 bases and the J gene lost 5 bases, with 15 bases spanning the gap. Looked up from germline, CDR1 is SGHNT and CDR2 is YENEEA. The CDR3 sequence is 13 residues long. The sequenced material came from blood. The J gene is TRBJ1-1, the V gene TRBV11-3; D not resolved. This clonotype was obtained from a woman aged 45-59 years in good health. CDR3 amino acids: CASGEPGETEAFF. The CDR3, as DNA: TGTGCCAGCGGCGAGCCGGGCGAGACTGAAGCTTTCTTT.